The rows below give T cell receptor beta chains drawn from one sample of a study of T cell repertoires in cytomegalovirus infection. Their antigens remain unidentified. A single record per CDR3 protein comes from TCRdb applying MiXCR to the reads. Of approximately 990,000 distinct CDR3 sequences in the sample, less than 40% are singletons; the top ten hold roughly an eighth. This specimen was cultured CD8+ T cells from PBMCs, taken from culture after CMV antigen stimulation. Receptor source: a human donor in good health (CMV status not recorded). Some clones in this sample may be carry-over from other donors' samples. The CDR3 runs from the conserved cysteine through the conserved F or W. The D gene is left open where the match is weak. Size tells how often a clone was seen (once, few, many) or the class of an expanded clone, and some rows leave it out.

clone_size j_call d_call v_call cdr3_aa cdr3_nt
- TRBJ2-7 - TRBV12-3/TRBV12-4 CASSLSFPEQYF TGTGCCAGCAGTCTCTCCTTTCCCGAGCAGTACTTC
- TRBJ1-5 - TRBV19 CASSIDRVEFNQPQHF TGTGCCAGTAGTATAGACAGGGTCGAGTTCAATCAGCCCCAGCATTTT
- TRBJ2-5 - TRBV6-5 CASSYGGQYQETQYF TGTGCCAGCAGTTACGGAGGGCAGTACCAAGAGACCCAGTACTTC
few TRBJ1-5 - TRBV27 CATSPQGSNQPQHF TGTGCCACCTCCCCTCAAGGGAGCAATCAGCCCCAGCATTTT
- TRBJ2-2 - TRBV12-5 CASGYPGTGELFF TGTGCTAGTGGTTACCCAGGGACCGGGGAGCTGTTTTTT
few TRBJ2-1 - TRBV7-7 CASSVLRQGRDNEQFF TGTGCTAGCAGCGTCCTTCGTCAAGGTCGGGATAATGAGCAGTTCTTC
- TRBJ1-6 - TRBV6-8 CASSYSRGKSYNSPLHF TGTGCCAGCAGTTACTCGAGGGGGAAGTCCTATAATTCACCCCTCCACTTT
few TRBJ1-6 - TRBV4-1 CASSQNPGTAMNSPLHF TGCGCCAGCAGCCAGAACCCTGGGACCGCTATGAATTCACCCCTCCACTTT
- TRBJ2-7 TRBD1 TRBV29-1 CSVPGTGRHEQYF TGCAGCGTGCCCGGGACAGGGAGGCACGAGCAGTACTTC
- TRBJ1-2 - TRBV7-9 CASSLAQGLGYTF TGTGCCAGCAGCTTAGCACAGGGTCTTGGCTACACCTTC
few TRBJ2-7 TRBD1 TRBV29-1 CSVGTAYEQYF TGCAGCGTCGGGACAGCCTACGAGCAGTACTTC
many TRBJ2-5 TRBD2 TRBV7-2 CASSFFGGTQETQYF TGTGCCAGCAGCTTTTTCGGGGGGACTCAAGAGACCCAGTACTTC
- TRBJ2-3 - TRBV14 CASSQDSPFDTQYF TGTGCCAGCAGCCAAGATTCCCCGTTTGATACGCAGTATTTT
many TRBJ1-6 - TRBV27 CASSSAGLYNSPLHF TGTGCCAGCAGTTCCGCCGGATTATATAATTCACCCCTCCACTTT
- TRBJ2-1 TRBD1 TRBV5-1 CASSPGVDRDNEQFF TGCGCCAGCAGCCCCGGGGTGGACAGGGACAATGAGCAGTTCTTC